This paragraph covers one TCR beta chain sequence. Antigen specificity is unknown. The data belong to a study of PD-L1 blockade in urothelial cancer. At the level of the study: Males with bladder-origin urothelial cancer constituted about 85% of the roughly 30 patients. Median T cell yield per blood sample was about 150,000 cells.

The repertoire was sequenced with immunoSEQ multiplex PCR; TCRdb's copy has only in-frame clones and lacks some. The repertoire includes roughly 120,000 clones, around 93% of them detected once, and less than 5% sits in the top ten. Time point indicated: peripheral blood 6 weeks after treatment start. Each individual provided 1 to 8 samples (taken pretreatment and on-treatment). Study results and caveats: Those with durable benefit had larger increases in tumor-associated blood clones at 3 weeks.

Specimen: PBMCs, collected around atezolizumab (anti-PD-L1) treatment. The origin of this receptor is a man in his 60s with urothelial cancer.

CDR3 loop: CASSQESTRFSGNTIYF. CDR3 nucleotide sequence: TGTGCCAGCAGCCAAGAGTCCACGAGGTTCTCTGGAAACACCATATATTTT. The chain couples TRBV4-2 to TRBJ1-3; D unclear. Looked up from germline, CDR1 is LGHNA and CDR2 is YNFKEQ. Trimming took off 0 bases at V and 0 bases at J, with 12 bases between the two ends. This CDR3 is built from 17 residues.